Here is one T cell receptor (beta chain) with its context. After removal of 1 base from V and 5 bases from J, the junction contained 7 bases not matched to a gene. Germline-derived CDR1 and CDR2 are GTSNPN and SVGIG (reference sequence). The CDR3 sequence is 15 residues long. The sample is drawn from a study of control samples from healthy donors and cancer patients. Method: immunoSEQ multiplex PCR; TCRdb's copy keeps in-frame clones and lacks some. The data hold 160,000 or so clones, with 92% observed a single time. J is TRBJ1-4 and V is TRBV30; 7 bases are a match to TRBD1. The TCR sequence derives from a woman aged 25 to 39 in good health. Sequences were obtained from blood. The CDR3 DNA reads as TGTGCCTGGAGTGAGGCCGGGACAGTGAATGAAAAACTGTTTTTT. Translating gives CAWSEAGTVNEKLFF.